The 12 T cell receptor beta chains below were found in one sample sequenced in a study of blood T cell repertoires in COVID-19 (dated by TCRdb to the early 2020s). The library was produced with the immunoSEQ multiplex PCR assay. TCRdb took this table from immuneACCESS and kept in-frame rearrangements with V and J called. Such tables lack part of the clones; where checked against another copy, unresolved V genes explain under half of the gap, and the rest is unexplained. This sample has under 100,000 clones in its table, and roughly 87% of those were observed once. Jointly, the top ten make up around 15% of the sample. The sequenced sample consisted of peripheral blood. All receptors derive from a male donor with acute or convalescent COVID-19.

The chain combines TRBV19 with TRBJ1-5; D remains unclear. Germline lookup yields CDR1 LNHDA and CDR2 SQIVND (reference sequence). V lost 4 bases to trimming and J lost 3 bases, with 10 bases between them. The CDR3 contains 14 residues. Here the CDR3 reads CASSTRPYNQPQHF. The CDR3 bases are TGTGCCAGTAGTACTAGACCCTACAATCAGCCCCAGCATTTT.

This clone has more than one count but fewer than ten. Here the CDR3 reads CASSLLDLGGNQPQHF. The CDR3 bases are TGTGCCAGTAGTCTTCTCGACTTGGGGGGGAATCAGCCCCAGCATTTT. The chain links TRBV19 to TRBJ1-5, with D possibly being TRBD1 (5 bases). CDR1 and CDR2 (germline): LNHDA, SQIVND (reference sequence). The CDR3 runs 16 residues. V lost 5 bases, J lost 4 bases, and 18 bases lay in between.

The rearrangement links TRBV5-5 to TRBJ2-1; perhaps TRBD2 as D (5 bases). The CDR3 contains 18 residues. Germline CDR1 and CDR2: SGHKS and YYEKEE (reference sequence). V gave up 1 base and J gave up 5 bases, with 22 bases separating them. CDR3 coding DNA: TGTGCCAGCAGCTTGCGTACCACCGCGGGTGTGGGAGACAATGAGCAGTTCTTC. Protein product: CASSLRTTAGVGDNEQFF.

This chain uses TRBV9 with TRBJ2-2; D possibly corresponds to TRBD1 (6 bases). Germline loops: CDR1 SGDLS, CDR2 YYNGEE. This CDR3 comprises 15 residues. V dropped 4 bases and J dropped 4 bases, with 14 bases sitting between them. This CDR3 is CASSMEQGITGELFF. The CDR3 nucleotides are TGTGCCAGCAGCATGGAACAGGGAATCACCGGGGAGCTGTTTTTT.

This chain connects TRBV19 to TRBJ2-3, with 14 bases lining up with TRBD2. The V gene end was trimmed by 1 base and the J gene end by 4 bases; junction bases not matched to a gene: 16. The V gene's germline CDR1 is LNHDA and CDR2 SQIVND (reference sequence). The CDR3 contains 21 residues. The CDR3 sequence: CASSIALGLAGGPASPDTQYF. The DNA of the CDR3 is TGTGCCAGTAGTATAGCCCTAGGACTAGCGGGGGGACCTGCAAGCCCAGATACGCAGTATTTT. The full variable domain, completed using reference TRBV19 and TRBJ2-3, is DGGITQSPKYLFRKEGQNVTLSCEQNLNHDAMYWYRQDPGQGLRLIYYSQIVNDFQKGDIAEGYSVSREKKESFPLTVTSAQKNPTAFYLCASSIALGLAGGPASPDTQYFGPGTRLTVL.

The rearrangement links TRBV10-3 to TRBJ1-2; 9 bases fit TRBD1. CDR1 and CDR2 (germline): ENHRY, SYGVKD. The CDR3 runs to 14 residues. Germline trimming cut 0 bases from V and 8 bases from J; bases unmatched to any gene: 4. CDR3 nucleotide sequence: TGTGCCATCAGTGAGTCGGGGGGACAGGGCGGCTACACCTTC. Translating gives CAISESGGQGGYTF.

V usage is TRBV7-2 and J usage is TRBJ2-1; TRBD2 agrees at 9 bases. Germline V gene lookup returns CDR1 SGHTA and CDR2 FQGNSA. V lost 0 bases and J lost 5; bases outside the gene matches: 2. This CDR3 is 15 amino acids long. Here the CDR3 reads CASSLALAGHNEQFF. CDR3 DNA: TGTGCCAGCAGCTTAGCCCTAGCGGGGCACAATGAGCAGTTCTTC.

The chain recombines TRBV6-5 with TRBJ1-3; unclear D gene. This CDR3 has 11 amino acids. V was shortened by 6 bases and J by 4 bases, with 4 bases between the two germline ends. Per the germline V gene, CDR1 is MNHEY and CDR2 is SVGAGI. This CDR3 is CASSLGNTIYF. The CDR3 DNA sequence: TGTGCCAGCAGCCTGGGAAACACCATATATTTT.

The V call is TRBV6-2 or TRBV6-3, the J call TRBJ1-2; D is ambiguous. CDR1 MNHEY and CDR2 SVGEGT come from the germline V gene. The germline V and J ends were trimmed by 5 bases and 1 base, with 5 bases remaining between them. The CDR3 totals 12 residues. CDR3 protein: CASSRVNYGYTF. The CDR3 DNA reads TGTGCCAGCAGTCGAGTTAACTATGGCTACACCTTC.

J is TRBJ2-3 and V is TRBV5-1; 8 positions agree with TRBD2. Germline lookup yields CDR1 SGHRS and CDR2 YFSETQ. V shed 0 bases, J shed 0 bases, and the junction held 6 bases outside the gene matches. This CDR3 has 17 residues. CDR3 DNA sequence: TGCGCCAGCAGCTTGGTGCCAGCGGGGGCTAGCACAGATACGCAGTATTTT. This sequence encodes CASSLVPAGASTDTQYF.

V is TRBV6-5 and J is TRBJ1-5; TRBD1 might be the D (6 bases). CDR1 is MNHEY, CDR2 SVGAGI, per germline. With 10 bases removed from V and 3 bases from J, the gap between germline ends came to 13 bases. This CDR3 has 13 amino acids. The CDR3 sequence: CATQGQLNQPQHF. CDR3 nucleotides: TGTGCCACACAAGGACAGCTCAATCAGCCCCAGCATTTT.

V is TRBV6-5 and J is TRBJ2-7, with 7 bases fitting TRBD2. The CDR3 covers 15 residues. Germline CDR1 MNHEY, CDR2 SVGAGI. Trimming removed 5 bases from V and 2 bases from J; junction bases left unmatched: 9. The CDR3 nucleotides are TGTGCCAGCAGTAGGGGAGCGGGGTCGACCTACGAGCAGTACTTC. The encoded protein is CASSRGAGSTYEQYF.